The 6 T cell receptor beta chains below come from one sample, sequenced in a study of beta chain features in type 1 diabetes. Reverse transcription of all isolated RNA meant that expressed TCRB transcripts were sequenced. The method was immunoSEQ multiplex PCR; TCRdb's version includes in-frame clones alone and lacks a portion of them. The table includes 900,000 or so clones, 17% detected once. Sequences were obtained from naive CD4+ T cells from blood. These receptor sequences come from a woman younger than 30 in good health.

The V and J genes are TRBV27 and TRBJ2-1; D is possibly TRBD1 or TRBD2 (5 bases each). Trimming took 6 bases from V and 6 from J, leaving 15 bases between them. There are 14 residues in the CDR3. Per the germline V gene, CDR1 is MNHEY and CDR2 is SMNVEV (reference sequence). The CDR3 nucleotides are TGTGCCAGCAGGGCCCGGGGCTGGGTCAATGAGCAGTTCTTC. This translates into CASRARGWVNEQFF.

The chain carries TRBV9 and TRBJ1-5, with 9 bases lining up with TRBD1. With V trimmed by 7 bases and J by 3 bases, 2 bases remained unmatched. The CDR3 is made up of 13 amino acids. Germline V gene sequence: CDR1 SGDLS, CDR2 YYNGEE. As DNA, the CDR3 is TGTGCCAGCGGACAGGGGTACAATCAGCCCCAGCATTTT. This codes for CASGQGYNQPQHF.

In this sample, this clone turned up a few times. The genes are TRBV25-1 and TRBJ2-7, with unresolved D. The CDR3 is 13 amino acids. Germline V gives CDR1 MGHDK, CDR2 SYGVNS. V lost 3 bases and J lost 4, with 10 bases in between. CDR3 sequence (DNA): TGTGCCAGCAGTGACGCAGGACGGTACGAGCAGTACTTC. Translating gives CASSDAGRYEQYF.

The chain uses TRBV6-5 and TRBJ2-7; D is unresolved. The ends were cut back, 5 bases at V and 6 bases at J, with 8 bases in the middle. The germline CDR1 and CDR2 sequences are MNHEY and SVGAGI. CDR3 length: 11 amino acids. CDR3: CASSTYFEQYF. CDR3 coding DNA: TGTGCCAGCAGTACATACTTCGAGCAGTACTTC.

This clone occurred a few times. This chain connects TRBV5-4 to TRBJ2-7; 11 nucleotides line up with TRBD2. The CDR3 sequence is 15 residues long. Germline V gene sequence: CDR1 SGHNT, CDR2 YYREEE (reference sequence). V dropped 0 bases and J dropped 6; count of bases not matched to a gene: 5. CDR3 protein: CASSLEVAGGPEQYF. CDR3 DNA sequence: TGTGCCAGCAGCTTGGAGGTAGCGGGAGGGCCCGAGCAGTACTTC.

This clone appeared a few times. This chain connects TRBV9 to TRBJ2-1; D unresolved. The V end lost 1 base, the J end lost 5 bases, and 13 bases lay between the germline ends. Looked up from germline, CDR1 is SGDLS and CDR2 is YYNGEE. There are 15 residues in the CDR3. Here the CDR3 reads CASSVSPVTNNEQFF. CDR3 in DNA: TGTGCCAGCAGCGTATCCCCCGTAACAAACAATGAGCAGTTCTTC.